This T cell receptor beta chain is drawn from a study of identical twins. This clonotype appeared once. One entry per CDR3 protein, called by TCRdb with MiXCR from the 5' RACE reads. The sample lists around 1.7 million distinct CDR3 sequences; 25% to 35% were seen once. Trimming removed 9 bases from V and 0 bases from J, with 6 bases in between. Germline V CDR1 and CDR2: MNHEY, SVGAGI. The CDR3 is 12 residues long. The chain couples TRBV6-5 to TRBJ1-3; the D gene is possibly TRBD1 (5 bases). The origin of this receptor is a newborn girl in good health. The sample was cord blood. The CDR3 region is CARDNSGNTIYF. CDR3 nucleotides: TGTGCCAGGGACAACTCTGGAAACACCATATATTTT.